The source of this T cell receptor beta chain is a study of technical replicates of blood from a handful of donors. Sequencing was performed with immunoSEQ multiplex PCR; in TCRdb, only in-frame clones are kept and a portion is missing. Here the sample spans fewer than 70,000 clones, approximately 86% being singletons. The CDR3 covers 15 residues. With 2 bases clipped from V and 5 bases from J, the junction kept 9 bases outside the gene matches. The V gene's germline CDR1 is GTSNPN and CDR2 SVGIG (reference sequence). This clone showed up just a few times. The sequence was obtained from a human donor in good health. Some clones in this sample may be carry-over from other donors' samples. The chain is built from TRBV30 and TRBJ1-1, with 9 bases fitting TRBD1. Sequenced input: PBMCs. In DNA, the CDR3 is TGTGCCTGGAGTTCATCGGGACAGGGTAGTACTGAAGCTTTCTTT. Protein: CAWSSSGQGSTEAFF.